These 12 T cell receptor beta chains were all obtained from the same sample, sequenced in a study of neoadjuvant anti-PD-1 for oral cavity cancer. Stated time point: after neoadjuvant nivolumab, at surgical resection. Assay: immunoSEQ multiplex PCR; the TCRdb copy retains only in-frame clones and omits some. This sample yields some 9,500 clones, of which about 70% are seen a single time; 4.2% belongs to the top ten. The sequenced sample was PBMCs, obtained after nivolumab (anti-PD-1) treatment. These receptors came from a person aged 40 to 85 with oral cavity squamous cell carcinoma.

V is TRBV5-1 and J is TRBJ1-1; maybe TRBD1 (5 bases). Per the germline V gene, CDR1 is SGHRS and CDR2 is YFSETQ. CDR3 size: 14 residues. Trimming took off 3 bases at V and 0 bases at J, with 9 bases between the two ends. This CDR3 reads CASSWAGMNTEAFF. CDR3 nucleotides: TGCGCCAGCAGCTGGGCAGGGATGAACACTGAAGCTTTCTTT. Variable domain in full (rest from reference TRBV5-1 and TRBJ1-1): KAGVTQTPRYLIKTRGQQVTLSCSPISGHRSVSWYQQTPGQGLQFLFEYFSETQRNKGNFPGRFSGRQFSNSRSEMNVSTLELGDSALYLCASSWAGMNTEAFFGQGTRLTVV.

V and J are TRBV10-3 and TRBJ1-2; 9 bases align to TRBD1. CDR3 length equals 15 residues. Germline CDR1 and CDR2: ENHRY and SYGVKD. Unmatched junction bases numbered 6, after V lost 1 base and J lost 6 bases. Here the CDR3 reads CAISEFEGQGHGYTF. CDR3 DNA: TGTGCCATCAGTGAGTTCGAGGGACAGGGACATGGCTACACCTTC.

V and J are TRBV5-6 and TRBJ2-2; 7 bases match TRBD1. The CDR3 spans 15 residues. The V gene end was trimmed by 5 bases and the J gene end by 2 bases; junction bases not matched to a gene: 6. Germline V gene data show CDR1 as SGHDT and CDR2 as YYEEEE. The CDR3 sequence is CASSTGTANTGELFF. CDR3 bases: TGTGCCAGCAGTACCGGGACAGCCAACACCGGGGAGCTGTTTTTT.

The CDR3: CASTTGGAGNSPLHF. In DNA, the CDR3 is TGTGCCAGCACCACAGGGGGCGCGGGTAATTCACCCCTCCACTTT. V gene TRBV14 combines with J gene TRBJ1-6, with 9 positions matching TRBD1. From germline, CDR1 is SGHDN and CDR2 FVKESK. V shed 7 bases and J 6 bases; nucleotides not matched to a gene: 7. The length of the CDR3 is 15 residues.

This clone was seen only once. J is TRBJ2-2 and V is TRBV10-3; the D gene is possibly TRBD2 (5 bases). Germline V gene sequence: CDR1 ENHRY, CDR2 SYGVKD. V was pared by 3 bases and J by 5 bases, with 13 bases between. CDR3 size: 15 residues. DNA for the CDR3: TGTGCCATCAGTGATCCCCGGAGGCGGACCGGGGAGCTGTTTTTT. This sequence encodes CAISDPRRRTGELFF.

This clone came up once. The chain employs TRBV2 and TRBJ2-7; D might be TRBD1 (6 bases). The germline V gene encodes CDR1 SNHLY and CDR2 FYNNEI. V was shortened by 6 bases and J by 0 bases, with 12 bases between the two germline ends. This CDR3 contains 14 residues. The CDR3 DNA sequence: TGTGCCAGCAGACACCGGGACAACTCCTACGAGCAGTACTTC. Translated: CASRHRDNSYEQYF.

The CDR3 bases are TGTGCCAGCAGCCAGACAGGGGGAGGATCTGGAAACACCATATATTTT. Residues: CASSQTGGGSGNTIYF. This sequence joins TRBV14 and TRBJ1-3, with 9 bases identical to TRBD1. CDR3 length: 16 amino acids. Germline V gene data show CDR1 as SGHDN and CDR2 as FVKESK. Trimming removed 3 bases from V and 1 base from J; junction bases left unmatched: 4.

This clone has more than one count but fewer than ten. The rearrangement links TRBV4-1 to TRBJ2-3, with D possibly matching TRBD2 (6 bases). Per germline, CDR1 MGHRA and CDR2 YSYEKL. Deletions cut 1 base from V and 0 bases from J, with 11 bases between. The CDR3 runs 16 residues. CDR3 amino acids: CASSQGTGLSTDTQYF. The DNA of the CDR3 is TGCGCCAGCAGCCAAGGGACGGGACTCAGCACAGATACGCAGTATTTT.

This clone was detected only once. The CDR3: CASSLQAGVDGYTF. Here the CDR3 DNA reads TGTGCCAGCAGCTTACAGGCAGGGGTGGATGGCTACACCTTC. The V gene is TRBV7-9, the J gene TRBJ1-2, with D tentatively TRBD1 (6 bases). V dropped 2 bases and J dropped 6 bases, with 13 bases sitting between them. Germline lookup yields CDR1 SEHNR and CDR2 FQNEAQ (reference sequence). The CDR3 length is 14 residues.

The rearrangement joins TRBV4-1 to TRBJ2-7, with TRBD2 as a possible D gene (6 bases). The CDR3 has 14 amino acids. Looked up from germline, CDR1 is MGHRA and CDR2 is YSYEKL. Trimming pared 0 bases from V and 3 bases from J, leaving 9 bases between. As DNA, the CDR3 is TGCGCCAGCAGCCAAGAGGGGGGATACTACGAGCAGTACTTC. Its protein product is CASSQEGGYYEQYF.

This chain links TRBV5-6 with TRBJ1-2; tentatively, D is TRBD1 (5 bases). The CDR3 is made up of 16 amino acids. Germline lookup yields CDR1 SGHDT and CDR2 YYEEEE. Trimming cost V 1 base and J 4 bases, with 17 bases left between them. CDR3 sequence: CASSLSNVREFYGYTF. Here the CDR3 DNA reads TGTGCCAGCAGCTTGTCGAATGTCAGGGAATTCTATGGCTACACCTTC.

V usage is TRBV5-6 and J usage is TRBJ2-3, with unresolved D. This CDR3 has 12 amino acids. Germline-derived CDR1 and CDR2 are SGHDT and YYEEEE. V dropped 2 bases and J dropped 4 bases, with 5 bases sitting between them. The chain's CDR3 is CASSFGSDTQYF. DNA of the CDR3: TGTGCCAGCAGCTTTGGGTCAGATACGCAGTATTTT.